These T cell receptor beta chains were read from a single sample in a study of T cell changes during pregnancy in multiple sclerosis. Here immunoSEQ multiplex PCR was the method, and the copy in TCRdb shows in-frame clones only, minus some. Here the sample spans around 36,000 clones, approximately 92% being singletons. The sequences come from CD8+ T cells from peripheral blood mononuclear cells, collected in the first trimester of pregnancy. These receptors were collected from a female donor with multiple sclerosis, enrolled in a pregnancy study. CDR3s include the opening cysteine and the closing phenylalanine or tryptophan. A D gene is named only where the DNA matches it firmly. Size is stated for part of the rows, as once, few or many counts, or as a class when the clone is expanded.

clone_size | d_call | j_call | v_call | cdr3_nt | cdr3_aa
- | - | TRBJ1-1 | TRBV5-6 | TGTGCCAGCAGCGGACAGACTGAAGCTTTCTTT | CASSGQTEAFF
- | TRBD1 | TRBJ2-7 | TRBV27 | TGTGCCAGCACCCGGACAGGGACCTACCACGAGCAGTACTTC | CASTRTGTYHEQYF
- | - | TRBJ1-2 | TRBV27 | TGTGCCAGCAGTTTTGGTAGGGGGAGTAACTATGGCTACACCTTC | CASSFGRGSNYGYTF
- | TRBD1 | TRBJ1-1 | TRBV2 | TGTGCCAGCAGGAGAGAGGGACAGGGGGCCAGGTGGGACACTGAAGCTTTCTTT | CASRREGQGARWDTEAFF
- | TRBD1 | TRBJ2-5 | TRBV19 | TGTGCCAGTAGCCACAGGGGGCTCCAAGAGACCCAGTACTTC | CASSHRGLQETQYF
- | TRBD2 | TRBJ2-3 | TRBV27 | TGTGCCAGCAGTTTAGCAGTCGGGGGGAGGAATACGCAGTATTTT | CASSLAVGGRNTQYF
- | TRBD1 | TRBJ1-2 | TRBV14 | TGTGCCAGCAGCCCGGACAGGGGGCTGAATGGCTACACCTTC | CASSPDRGLNGYTF
- | TRBD2 | TRBJ2-3 | TRBV13 | TGTGCCAGCACCATGGGGACTAGCGGGGGGTGGGGCGGAGATACGCAGTATTTT | CASTMGTSGGWGGDTQYF
- | - | TRBJ1-3 | TRBV27 | TGTGCCAGCAGTTTGGGGGGAGGGGGACCCGGAAACACCATATATTTT | CASSLGGGGPGNTIYF
- | - | TRBJ2-1 | TRBV19 | TGTGCCAGTAGTAGAGGGGGCAATGAGCAGTTCTTC | CASSRGGNEQFF
- | - | TRBJ1-2 | TRBV2 | TGTGCCAGCAGTGACGGAAAAGGTTACGGGGGTCGGGCTGGCTACACCTTC | CASSDGKGYGGRAGYTF
- | - | TRBJ2-7 | TRBV30 | TGTGCCTGGAGCGTTTCTTATTACGAGCAGTACTTC | CAWSVSYYEQYF
- | TRBD1 | TRBJ1-1 | TRBV5-8 | TGTGCCAGCAGCTTCGACAGGGGGCCAGGCACTGAAGCTTTCTTT | CASSFDRGPGTEAFF
- | - | TRBJ2-7 | TRBV11-2 | TGTGCCAGCAGCTCCCCCACAGTTTCCTACGAGCAGTACTTC | CASSSPTVSYEQYF
- | TRBD1 | TRBJ2-5 | TRBV7-9 | TGTGCCAGCAGTTTAACAGGGGGCGCGGGTCAGTACTTC | CASSLTGGAGQYF
- | TRBD1 | TRBJ2-2 | TRBV10-3 | TGTGCCATCAGTGACCTCCACTCGGACAGGGGAGCCGGGGAGCTGTTTTTT | CAISDLHSDRGAGELFF
- | TRBD1 | TRBJ1-1 | TRBV2 | TGTGCCAGCAGTGAAGATATAGGTATGGGGACAGGGGGCACTGAAGCTTTCTTT | CASSEDIGMGTGGTEAFF
- | TRBD2 | TRBJ2-3 | TRBV30 | TGTGCCTGGGGGCCGGGACTAGCGGGGGAGAACACAGATACGCAGTATTTT | CAWGPGLAGENTDTQYF
- | TRBD1 | TRBJ1-3 | TRBV9 | TGTGCCAGCAGCGAACAGGGGAGCTCTGGAAACACCATATATTTT | CASSEQGSSGNTIYF
- | TRBD1 | TRBJ2-5 | TRBV27 | TGTGCCAGCGGGGACAGGGCGGGGGAGACCCAGTACTTC | CASGDRAGETQYF
- | - | TRBJ2-7 | TRBV5-1 | TGCGCCAGCAGCTTGGCTTTCTATTCGGGGGAGCAGTACTTC | CASSLAFYSGEQYF
- | TRBD1 | TRBJ1-4 | TRBV10-3 | TGTGCCATCAGTGAGGCTGCAGGGGGGTATGAAAAACTGTTTTTT | CAISEAAGGYEKLFF
- | - | TRBJ1-2 | TRBV19 | TGTGCCAGTAGTCTAGACTCTGACTATGGCTACACCTTC | CASSLDSDYGYTF
- | - | TRBJ1-2 | TRBV5-1 | TGCGCCAGCAGCTTAGAGACGGGAGCCTATGGCTACACCTTC | CASSLETGAYGYTF
- | - | TRBJ2-7 | TRBV28 | TGTGCCAGCAGTTTTCAGGGGCCACTATTCTACGAGCAGTACTTC | CASSFQGPLFYEQYF
- | TRBD1 | TRBJ1-2 | TRBV7-8 | TGTGCCAGCAGCTCCAAGACAGGGCTCTATGGCTACACCTTC | CASSSKTGLYGYTF
- | TRBD2 | TRBJ2-3 | TRBV6-1 | TGTGCCGTATGTGAATTAGCGGGGGCAGATACGCAGTATTTT | CAVCELAGADTQYF
- | - | TRBJ1-4 | TRBV18 | TGTGCCAGCTCACAGGAGAGCGGACTGTTTTTT | CASSQESGLFF
- | - | TRBJ2-7 | TRBV15 | TGTGCCACCAGCAGAGATAGGGGACTTGCGACGAACTACGAGCAGTACTTC | CATSRDRGLATNYEQYF
once | TRBD1 | TRBJ1-3 | TRBV7-9 | TGTGCCAGCAGACAACTCCCGGGACAGCGGAGCTCTGGAAACACCATATATTTT | CASRQLPGQRSSGNTIYF
- | - | TRBJ1-5 | TRBV6-5 | TGTGCCAGCAGTTACTCGAACGGTATCGATCAGCCCCAGCATTTT | CASSYSNGIDQPQHF
- | TRBD2 | TRBJ2-3 | TRBV2 | TGTGCCAGCAGAAATGATCTAGCGGGCGGCAGAGATACGCAGTATTTT | CASRNDLAGGRDTQYF
- | - | TRBJ1-2 | TRBV4-2 | TGTGCCAGCAGCCAAGAGGCAGGGCACCTCTCCAATGGCTACACCTTC | CASSQEAGHLSNGYTF
- | TRBD2 | TRBJ2-1 | TRBV2 | TGTGCCAGCAGTGAAGCTTGGAGCGGGGGCCGCAATGAGCAGTTCTTC | CASSEAWSGGRNEQFF
- | - | TRBJ2-5 | TRBV9 | TGTGCCAGCAGAGCGACGGACCAAGAGACCCAGTACTTC | CASRATDQETQYF
- | TRBD1 | TRBJ1-5 | TRBV19 | TGTGCCAGTAGTATCCCGGACAGGGGGGCGAATCAGCCCCAGCATTTT | CASSIPDRGANQPQHF
- | TRBD1 | TRBJ2-1 | TRBV6-5 | TGTGCCAGCTCCCTCTCAGGGGGTTGGCAGTTCTTC | CASSLSGGWQFF
once | TRBD2 | TRBJ2-3 | TRBV10-1 | TGCGCCAGCAGTGAAAAGCGGGGGGCCACAGATACGCAGTATTTT | CASSEKRGATDTQYF
few | TRBD2 | TRBJ2-1 | TRBV6-4 | TGTGCCAGCAGTGACACTAGCGGGGGGCTAAGCAATGAGCAGTTCTTC | CASSDTSGGLSNEQFF
once | TRBD2 | TRBJ2-1 | TRBV6-1 | TGTGCCAGTTCCGGGACTATTGGCGAGCAGTTCTTC | CASSGTIGEQFF
- | - | TRBJ2-4 | TRBV5-1 | TGCGCCAGCACGGAAATGCGGGCTGGGGACATTCAGTACTTC | CASTEMRAGDIQYF
- | TRBD1 | TRBJ1-4 | TRBV19 | TGTGCCAGTAGTATAGACGACAGGGCCTATGAAAAACTGTTTTTT | CASSIDDRAYEKLFF